A single sample gave rise to the 8 T cell receptor beta chains below, sequenced in a study of T cells in women clearing cervical HPV infection. Sequenced by immunoSEQ multiplex PCR; TCRdb stores in-frame clones only, minus some. The table lists fewer than 25,000 clones. Sequencing was performed on blood buffy coat. The receptors were gathered from a woman aged 18 to 75 with a cervical HPV16 infection that either progressed to CIN3+ or cleared (not recorded which).

For this clone: The junction does not match germline at one end; this may be a read error. The read falls 3 residues short of the CDR3 end, and the missing part is taken from the germline J gene. The sample has other DNA sequences that encode this CDR3 too. The chain uses TRBV7-2 and TRBJ1-3; 8 positions match TRBD1. Germline assignment: CDR1 SGHTA and CDR2 FQGNSA. The CDR3 is 15 amino acids. Incomplete CDR3 DNA: TGTGCCAGCAGCGCAGGGGGCGTCACTGGAAACACG. Encoded protein: CASSAGGVTGNT. The entire CDR3 sequence reads CASSAGGVTGNTIYF.

With regard to this clone: The read gets to within 3 residues of the CDR3 end, and the germline J gene fills in the rest. J is TRBJ1-6 and V is TRBV7-9; D is undetermined. V lost 5 bases to trimming and J lost 7 bases, with 12 bases between them. Germline V lookup: CDR1 SEHNR, CDR2 FQNEAQ (reference sequence). The CDR3 length is 14 residues. CDR3 bases read: TGTGCCAGCAGCCCCGGAAGACAAAATTCACCC. As protein: CASSPGRQNSP. The complete CDR3 protein is CASSPGRQNSPLHF. Drawing the rest from reference TRBV7-9 and TRBJ1-6, the complete variable domain is DTGVSQNPRHKITKRGQNVTFRCDPISEHNRLYWYRQTLGQGPEFLTYFQNEAQLEKSRLLSDRFSAERPKGSFSTLEIQRTEQGDSAMYLCASSPGRQNSPLHFGNGTRLTVT.

Note on this clone: The read ends 3 residues shy of where the CDR3 ends; the end is completed using the germline J gene. The chain combines TRBV19 with TRBJ2-2; D may be TRBD2 (7 bases). CDR3 length equals 13 residues. Germline V gene data show CDR1 as LNHDA and CDR2 as SQIVND (reference sequence). Trimming removed 9 bases from V and 4 bases from J, with 12 bases in between. Incomplete CDR3 DNA: TGTGCCAGGGGGGGGCCGTCCACCGGGGAG. Translation gives CARGGPSTGE. The full CDR3 sequence reads CARGGPSTGELFF.

A remark on this clone: The CDR3 end lies 3 residues beyond the end of the read and is filled in from the germline J gene. The V and J genes are TRBV14 and TRBJ1-2, with 7 bases fitting TRBD1. The CDR3 runs to 17 residues. The V gene's germline CDR1 is SGHDN and CDR2 FVKESK. The J segment lost 4 bases and the V segment lost 0 bases, leaving 11 bases of the junction unmatched. Incomplete CDR3 DNA: TGTGCCAGCAGCCAAGATCCAATTCAAGGGGGCCGCTATGGC. It is translated as CASSQDPIQGGRYG. The whole CDR3 sequence is CASSQDPIQGGRYGYTF.

Regarding this clone: The CDR3 end falls 3 residues outside the read, so it is completed with the germline J gene. This chain connects TRBV19 to TRBJ2-6, with D possibly TRBD2 on 7 matching bases. CDR1 and CDR2 (germline): LNHDA, SQIVND (reference sequence). The ends were cut back, 4 bases at V and 0 bases at J, with 13 bases in the middle. This CDR3 comprises 17 residues. The sequenced CDR3 bases are TGTGCCAGTAGTAGCGGGGGCCTCCTCTCTGGGGCCAACGTC. It codes for CASSSGGLLSGANV. The whole CDR3 protein is CASSSGGLLSGANVLTF.

A word on this clone: The sequenced fragment ends 3 residues before the CDR3 boundary, so the rest is inferred from the germline J gene. The chain combines TRBV2 with TRBJ1-2, with 9 nucleotides matching TRBD1. The J segment lost 0 bases and the V segment lost 4 bases, leaving 6 bases of the junction unmatched. The CDR3 sequence is 16 residues long. The germline CDR1 and CDR2 sequences are SNHLY and FYNNEI. The CDR3 region is CASSAGQGISNYGYTF. The CDR3 bases that were read are TGTGCCAGCAGTGCCGGACAGGGGATTTCTAACTATGGC.

Comment on this clone: The DNA ends 3 residues before the CDR3 does, and the rest of the CDR3 is filled in from the germline J gene. V is TRBV19 and J is TRBJ2-3, with D possibly being TRBD1 (6 bases). This CDR3 has 14 residues. Germline V gene sequence: CDR1 LNHDA, CDR2 SQIVND (reference sequence). The V end lost 7 bases, the J end lost 6 bases, and 17 bases lay between the germline ends. CDR3 in amino acids: CASKFRGGQDTQYF. CDR3 DNA, as far as it was read: TGTGCCAGTAAATTCCGGGGCGGACAGGATACG.

The part of the CDR3 DNA that was read is TGCAGTGCCGGGATCGGAACTAGCGGCACAGATACG. Protein product: CSAGIGTSGTDT. The full CDR3 protein reads CSAGIGTSGTDTQYF. The chain couples TRBV20-1 to TRBJ2-3, with TRBD2 matching 7 bases. The CDR3 end falls 3 residues outside the read, so it is completed with the germline J gene. Germline V CDR1 and CDR2: DFQATT, SNEGSKA (reference sequence). Germline trimming cut 6 bases from V and 1 base from J; bases unmatched to any gene: 10. This CDR3 region has 15 residues.